The 12 T cell receptor beta chains below come from one sample, sequenced in a study of regulatory T cells in long-lasting Graves disease. Time point specified: newly diagnosed GD, antithyroid drugs for less than 3 months. The TCR library used RNA extracted from PBMCs. To make TCR beta libraries, researchers used iRepertoire HTBI primers and Arm-PCR of CDR3 regions. TCRdb recomputed calls from the multiplex PCR reads with MiXCR, one row per CDR3 protein. The table shows 450,000 to 600,000 distinct CDR3 sequences, with 15% to 20% occurring only once. The data were also submitted as part of a second study, on T cells in Graves' hyperthyroidism and ophthalmopathy.

The sample in question was peripheral blood mononuclear cells (PBMCs), obtained at new diagnosis, from a patient treated with antithyroid drugs. Receptors were obtained from a man between 40 and 49 years old with Graves disease.

V usage is TRBV9 and J usage is TRBJ2-7; possibly TRBD2 for D (6 bases). V was cut by 4 bases and J by 1 base, with 18 bases left in between. The CDR3 has 16 amino acids. CDR1 is SGDLS, CDR2 YYNGEE, per germline. CDR3 amino acids: CASSLSRDSSSYEQYF. In DNA, the CDR3 is TGTGCCAGCAGCCTTTCCCGGGACTCTTCTTCCTACGAGCAGTACTTC. Together with reference TRBV9 and TRBJ2-7, the CDR3 gives the full variable domain: DSGVTQTPKHLITATGQRVTLRCSPRSGDLSVYWYQQSLDQGLQFLIQYYNGEERAKGNILERFSAQQFPDLHSELNLSSLELGDSALYFCASSLSRDSSSYEQYFGPGTRLTVT.

This clonotype was found many times. CDR3 nucleotides: TGTGCCAGCTTGGGAAGGAGAAGCACAGATACGCAGTATTTT. Protein product: CASLGRRSTDTQYF. The chain combines TRBV2 with TRBJ2-3; D not resolved. The V end lost 8 bases, the J end lost 0 bases, and 12 bases lay between the germline ends. The CDR3 covers 14 residues. Germline values: CDR1 SNHLY, CDR2 FYNNEI.

In its sample, this clonotype was seen many times. The chain has TRBV6-1 and TRBJ1-1; the D gene is possibly TRBD1 (6 bases). The ends were cut back, 8 bases at V and 6 bases at J, with 16 bases in the middle. Per the germline V gene, CDR1 is MNHNS and CDR2 is SASEGT. The CDR3 covers 13 residues. The CDR3 region is CASDQGRTAEAFF. CDR3 DNA: TGTGCCAGCGATCAGGGGCGGACTGCTGAAGCTTTCTTT.

This clonotype was seen only a few times. The rearrangement links TRBV20-1 to TRBJ1-1, with D unresolved. The germline V gene encodes CDR1 DFQATT and CDR2 SNEGSKA (reference sequence). Trimming pared 4 bases from V and 4 bases from J, leaving 16 bases between. The CDR3 runs 14 residues. The CDR3 region is CSANADGRVTEAFF. In DNA, the CDR3 is TGCAGTGCTAACGCAGACGGACGGGTCACTGAAGCTTTCTTT.

The gene calls are TRBV5-5 and TRBJ1-2; possible D gene TRBD1, 6 bases. Per the germline V gene, CDR1 is SGHKS and CDR2 is YYEKEE (reference sequence). The CDR3 is 14 amino acids. The V and J ends lost 4 bases and 0 bases respectively, with 10 bases between them. CDR3 coding DNA: TGTGCCAGCAGCCTCAGGACAGCTAACTATGGCTACACCTTC. Protein sequence: CASSLRTANYGYTF.

This clonotype was counted at least ten times. The chain has TRBV2 and TRBJ1-2; D not resolved. Trimming shortened V by 0 bases and J by 1 base, and 3 bases separated the two germline ends. Germline CDR1 is SNHLY and CDR2 is FYNNEI. This CDR3 spans 13 amino acids. CDR3 coding DNA: TGTGCCAGCAGTGAAGCGCTTAACTATGGCTACACCTTC. This translates into CASSEALNYGYTF.

The chain joins TRBV20-1 to TRBJ2-6; TRBD1 agrees at 7 bases. Germline values: CDR1 DFQATT, CDR2 SNEGSKA (reference sequence). The CDR3 spans 12 residues. Trimming took 0 bases from V and 13 from J; bases not matched to a gene: 3. The CDR3 nucleotides are TGCAGTGCTAGAGATCAGGGGGTTGTCCTGACTTTC. It specifies CSARDQGVVLTF.

Worth noting for this clonotype: This may come from a read error, since a much larger clone is one base off. This rearrangement joins TRBV28 to TRBJ2-5, with D perhaps TRBD1 (6 bases). The CDR3 totals 14 residues. CDR1 MDHEN and CDR2 SYDVKM come from the germline V gene. With 6 bases removed from V and 5 bases from J, the gap between germline ends came to 16 bases. The CDR3 loop is CASRRIGGSETQYF. CDR3 DNA sequence: TGTGCCAGCAGAAGAATAGGGGGTAGTGAGACCCAGTACTTC.

This clonotype was seen at least ten times. The chain combines TRBV27 with TRBJ2-7, with 9 nucleotides matching TRBD1. Germline CDR1 is MNHEY and CDR2 is SMNVEV (reference sequence). The CDR3 runs 18 residues. Trimming at V came to 6 bases and at J to 1 base, leaving 16 bases not matched to a gene. CDR3 bases: TGTGCCAGCAGGAACCTCCTAAAGGGACAGGGTGGGTCCTACGAGCAGTACTTC. This gives the protein CASRNLLKGQGGSYEQYF.

This chain connects TRBV19 to TRBJ1-3, with D possibly matching TRBD1 (5 bases). V was trimmed by 5 bases and J by 0 bases, leaving 14 bases between them. The germline gives CDR1 LNHDA, CDR2 SQIVND (reference sequence). The CDR3 is made up of 16 amino acids. The CDR3 loop reads CASSREGRSSGNTIYF. The CDR3 coding sequence is TGTGCCAGTAGTCGGGAGGGACGCTCCTCTGGAAACACCATATATTTT.

This clonotype was counted at least ten times. The V and J genes are TRBV20-1 and TRBJ2-7; 16 nucleotides match TRBD2. Germline loops: CDR1 DFQATT, CDR2 SNEGSKA (reference sequence). This CDR3 region has 16 residues. J lost 6 bases, V lost 1 base, and 6 bases had no gene match. The CDR3 reads CSARGRGTSGRGEQYF. CDR3 DNA sequence: TGCAGTGCTAGAGGAAGGGGGACTAGCGGGAGGGGCGAGCAGTACTTC.

Turning to this clonotype: This CDR3 fails to terminate in the conserved phenylalanine or tryptophan, so it likely reflects a read error. The chain links TRBV10-3 to TRBJ2-3, with 7 bases fitting TRBD1. Germline V CDR1 and CDR2: ENHRY, SYGVKD. Trimming took 6 bases from V and 4 from J; bases not matched to a gene: 10. The CDR3 covers 15 residues. The CDR3 DNA reads TGTGCCATCAGACCATCGACAGGGAGCGCAGATACGCAGTATTTG. Amino acid sequence: CAIRPSTGSADTQYL.